This T cell receptor beta chain was recovered during a study of blood T cell repertoires in COVID-19. TCRdb's copy holds only in-frame clones and misses some; the assay was immunoSEQ multiplex PCR. The sample yields roughly 250,000 clones, approximately 90% seen once. The CDR3 is 15 residues long. The sample consisted of peripheral blood. This clonotype was obtained from a woman aged 40 to 50 with acute or convalescent COVID-19. The chain combines TRBV21-1 with TRBJ1-1; the tabulated D call, TRBD1, remains unverified against the DNA. TRBV21-1 is shown as a pseudogene. The CDR3, as DNA: TGTGCCAGCAGCAAAAGGAAGGGACAGGGGATTGTAGCTTTCTTT. Translating gives CASSKRKGQGIVAFF.